This entry describes one TCR beta chain. Its antigen is unknown. The V and J ends lost 0 bases and 10 bases respectively, with 10 bases between them. The germline gives CDR1 LGHNA, CDR2 YSLEER. The CDR3 totals 13 residues. The data derive from a study of T cell responses to AZD1222 COVID-19 vaccine. Findings and caveats of the study: Clonal diversity was possibly underestimated, and white British individuals and females predominated among donors.

The protocol was immunoSEQ multiplex PCR, while the TCRdb copy is restricted to in-frame clones and leaves out a portion. The sample includes 100,000 to 150,000 clones, around 87% seen only once; the top ten take around 9.3%. The source material was peripheral blood, sampled on day 0 of AZD1222 vaccination. The gene calls are TRBV4-3 and TRBJ2-1, with TRBD2 as a possible D gene (5 bases). The source is an adult in good health. The chain's CDR3 is CASSQEGWEEQFF. CDR3 DNA sequence: TGCGCCAGCAGCCAAGAGGGCTGGGAGGAGCAGTTCTTC.